This T cell receptor beta chain originates from a study of T cell responses to AZD1222 COVID-19 vaccine. Study-level findings and limits: At 160-218 and 743-854, vaccine-associated CD4 TCRs were dominant, and they spanned spike. Reports say nearly half of spike-specific TCRs go after unmutated variant regions. Baseline antibody screening turned up just five to seven seropositive AZD1222 recipients.

The V and J ends lost 0 bases and 0 bases respectively, with 19 bases between them. The CDR3 sequence is 19 residues long. Germline CDR1 reads SGHKS; CDR2 reads YYEKEE (reference sequence). Libraries were prepared by immunoSEQ multiplex PCR; TCRdb keeps only in-frame clonotypes and omits some of them. The sample has about 66,000 clones, roughly 91% seen once. Comments on this clone: Its antigen is currently unknown.

The sequenced sample was peripheral blood, obtained 28 days after the second dose of the MenACWY control vaccine. This receptor was taken from an adult who received the MenACWY meningococcal vaccine as a control. The chain links TRBV5-5 to TRBJ1-5, with D possibly being TRBD1 (6 bases). Here the CDR3 reads CASSLGTGGPLYSNQPQHF. CDR3 nucleotide sequence: TGTGCCAGCAGCTTGGGGACTGGGGGCCCCCTTTATAGCAATCAGCCCCAGCATTTT.